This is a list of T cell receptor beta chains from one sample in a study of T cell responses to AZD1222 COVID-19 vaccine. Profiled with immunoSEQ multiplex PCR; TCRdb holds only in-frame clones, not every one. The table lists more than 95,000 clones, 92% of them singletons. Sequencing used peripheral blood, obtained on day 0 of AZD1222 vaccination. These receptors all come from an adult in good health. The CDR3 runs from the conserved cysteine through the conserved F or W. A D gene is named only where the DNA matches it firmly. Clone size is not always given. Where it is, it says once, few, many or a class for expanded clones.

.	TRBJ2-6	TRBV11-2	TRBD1	TGTGCCAGCAGCAAAGACAGGGCCTCTGGGGCCAACGTCCTGACTTTC	CASSKDRASGANVLTF
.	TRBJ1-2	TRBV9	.	TGTGCCAGCAGCGTAAGTCCAGACAGGTTCAACTATGGCTACACCTTC	CASSVSPDRFNYGYTF
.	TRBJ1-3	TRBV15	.	TGTGCCACGGTCAGCAGTTATGGAAACACCATATATTTT	CATVSSYGNTIYF
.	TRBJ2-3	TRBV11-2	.	TGTGCCAGCAGCTCAAGGGACACTCGCACAGATACGCAGTATTTT	CASSSRDTRTDTQYF
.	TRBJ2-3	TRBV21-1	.	TGTGCCAGCAGCAAACGGGAAGGACAGTACCTTCCAGATACGCAGTATTTT	CASSKREGQYLPDTQYF
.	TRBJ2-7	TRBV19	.	TGTGCCAGTAGTATAGATTTAAGGGTGGCCACCTACGAGCAGTACTTC	CASSIDLRVATYEQYF
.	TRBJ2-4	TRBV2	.	TGTGCCAGCAGTGCCCTCTGGACCCGGGCCAAAAACATTCAGTACTTC	CASSALWTRAKNIQYF
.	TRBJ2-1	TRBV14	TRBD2	TGTGCCAGCAGCCTGTTAACTAGCGGGAGGGCCATCTACAATGAGCAGTTCTTC	CASSLLTSGRAIYNEQFF
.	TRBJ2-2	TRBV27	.	TGTGCCACGGGCTGGGACACGGTGGGTGGGGAGCTGTTTTTT	CATGWDTVGGELFF
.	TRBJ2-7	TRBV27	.	TGTGCCAGCAGTTTCGGGGATCGGTACGAGCAGTACTTC	CASSFGDRYEQYF
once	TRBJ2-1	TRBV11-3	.	TGTGCCAGCAGTTCCTGGGGATCCGATGAGCAGTTCTTC	CASSSWGSDEQFF
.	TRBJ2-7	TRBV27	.	TGTGCCAGCAGTTTACGTAACAGGGTTCCGGCCTACGAGCAGTACTTC	CASSLRNRVPAYEQYF
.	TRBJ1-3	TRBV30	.	TGTGCCTGGGGGTTCTCTGGAAACACCATATATTTT	CAWGFSGNTIYF
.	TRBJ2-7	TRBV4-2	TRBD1	TGTGCCAGCAGCCAAGACCCAGGGGGCTCCTACGAGCAGTACTTC	CASSQDPGGSYEQYF
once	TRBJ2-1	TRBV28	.	TGTGCCAGCAGTTTAGGCGGCCTGGTTAAAAATGAGCAGTTCTTC	CASSLGGLVKNEQFF
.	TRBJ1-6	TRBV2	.	TGTGCCAGCTGGGGGGTGGGGTATAATTCACCCCTCCACTTT	CASWGVGYNSPLHF
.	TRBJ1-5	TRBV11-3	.	TGTGCCAGCAGCTTACAGGGGCCCAGGCAGCCCCAGCATTTT	CASSLQGPRQPQHF
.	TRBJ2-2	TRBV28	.	TGTGCCAGCAGTTTATTCCTTCGACAGGCGGGCGACACCGGGGAGCTGTTTTTT	CASSLFLRQAGDTGELFF
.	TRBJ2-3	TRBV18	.	TGTGCCAGCTCACCATCCCAGGCAGGAAGCACAGATACGCAGTATTTT	CASSPSQAGSTDTQYF
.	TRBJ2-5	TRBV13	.	TGTGCCAGCAGCATCTCCGTGGGACTGCAAGAGACCCAGTACTTC	CASSISVGLQETQYF
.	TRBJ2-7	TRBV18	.	TGTGCCAGCTCCGGACAGTACGAGCAGTACTTC	CASSGQYEQYF
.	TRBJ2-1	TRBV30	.	TGTGCCTGGAGTCCGAGTTGGAGTGAGCAGTTCTTC	CAWSPSWSEQFF
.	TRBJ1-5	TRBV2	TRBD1	TGTGCCAGCAGTGAATACGGCCAGGGGGATCAGCCCCAGCATTTT	CASSEYGQGDQPQHF
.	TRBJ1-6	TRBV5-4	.	TGTGCCAGCAGCTTTCAGGGGAATAATTCACCCCTCCACTTT	CASSFQGNNSPLHF
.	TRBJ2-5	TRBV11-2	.	TGTGCCAGCAGCCCGGGGACGGCGTACCAAGAGACCCAGTACTTC	CASSPGTAYQETQYF
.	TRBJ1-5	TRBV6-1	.	TGTGCCAGCAGTGAATTGGGGGGGAATCAGCCCCAGCATTTT	CASSELGGNQPQHF
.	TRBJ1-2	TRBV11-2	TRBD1	TGTGCCAGCAGCTTAGCGGGACAGGGGGCTTCCTATAGCTACACCTTC	CASSLAGQGASYSYTF
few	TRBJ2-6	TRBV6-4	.	TGTGCCAGCAGTGACTCGATAACCTCTGGGGCCAACGTCCTGACTTTC	CASSDSITSGANVLTF
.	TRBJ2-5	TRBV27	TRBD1	TGTGCCAGCAGTACCGGGACAGGGGGGGTAGAGACCCAGTACTTC	CASSTGTGGVETQYF
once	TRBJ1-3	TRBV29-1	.	TGCAGCGTTAAAGTGATCTCTGGAAACACCATATATTTT	CSVKVISGNTIYF
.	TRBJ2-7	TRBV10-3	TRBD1	TGTGCCATCAATATGGGACAGGGGTCCTACGAGCAGTACTTC	CAINMGQGSYEQYF
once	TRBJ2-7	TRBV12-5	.	TGTGCTAGTGGTTTCCTCCTGGGGTACGAGCAGTACTTC	CASGFLLGYEQYF
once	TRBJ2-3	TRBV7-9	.	TGTGCCAGCAGCTCGGACTACACAGATACGCAGTATTTT	CASSSDYTDTQYF
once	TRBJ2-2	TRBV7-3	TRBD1	TGTGCCAGCCGCCCACAGGGGGCGCTGGACGGGGAGCTGTTTTTT	CASRPQGALDGELFF
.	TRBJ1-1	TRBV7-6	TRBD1	TGTGCCAGCAGCTTACAGGGGGCAACTGAAGCTTTCTTT	CASSLQGATEAFF
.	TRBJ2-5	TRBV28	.	TGTGCCAGCAGAAGCCCCGGGACATCGATCCAGTACTTC	CASRSPGTSIQYF
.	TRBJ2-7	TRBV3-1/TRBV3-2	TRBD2	TGTGCCAGCAGCCAAGAGGGCGGGAGGGTAGAAAACGAGCAGTACTTC	CASSQEGGRVENEQYF
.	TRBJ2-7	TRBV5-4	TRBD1	TGTGCCAGCAGCGAAGGGACAGGGCAAGGAGGCGAGCAGTACTTC	CASSEGTGQGGEQYF
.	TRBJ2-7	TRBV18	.	TGTGCCAGCTCACCGGGCCCTAGCGTTCACTACGAGCAGTACTTC	CASSPGPSVHYEQYF
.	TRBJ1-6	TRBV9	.	TGTGCCAGCAGCGTAGCGGCCCGCTTCGATAATTCACCCCTCCACTTT	CASSVAARFDNSPLHF
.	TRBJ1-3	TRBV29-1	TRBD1	TGCAGCGTTGCGAGGGGACAGGGGGCTGATTCTGGAAACACCATATATTTT	CSVARGQGADSGNTIYF
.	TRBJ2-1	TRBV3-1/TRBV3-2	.	TGTGCCAGCAGCCAAGATTCGTCGCGCGGCGGTGAGCAGTTCTTC	CASSQDSSRGGEQFF
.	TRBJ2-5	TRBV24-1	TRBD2	TGTGCCACCAGTGCCTGGGGGGGAGAGACCCAGTACTTC	CATSAWGGETQYF